The clone carrying this T cell receptor (beta chain) appeared a single time. This entry belongs to a study of blood T cell repertoires in COVID-19. Whole-study context: Samples of COVID-19 (acute and convalescent) were obtained from the United States, Italy and Spain. In each case, the material was cDNA or gDNA derived from T cells, B-cell-depleted T cells, or PBMCs.

Original methodology: Reference gene primer amplification yielded estimated nucleated cell counts. Libraries were prepared by immunoSEQ multiplex PCR; TCRdb keeps only in-frame clonotypes and omits some of them. That table furnishes V, J and clone size, whereas the DNA furnished D and trimming. The profile shows about 220,000 clones, roughly 84% of them singletons. The V segment lost 4 bases and the J segment 2 bases; nucleotides outside the gene matches: 3. This CDR3 has 14 amino acids. The germline CDR1 and CDR2 sequences are KGHDR and SFDVKD. This receptor was obtained from a woman aged 80 or over with acute or convalescent COVID-19. V gene TRBV24-1 combines with J gene TRBJ1-2; 7 bases agree with TRBD1. Sequenced sample: peripheral blood. This CDR3 is CATSDPGQNYGYTF. The CDR3, as DNA: TGTGCCACCAGTGACCCGGGACAGAACTATGGCTACACCTTC.